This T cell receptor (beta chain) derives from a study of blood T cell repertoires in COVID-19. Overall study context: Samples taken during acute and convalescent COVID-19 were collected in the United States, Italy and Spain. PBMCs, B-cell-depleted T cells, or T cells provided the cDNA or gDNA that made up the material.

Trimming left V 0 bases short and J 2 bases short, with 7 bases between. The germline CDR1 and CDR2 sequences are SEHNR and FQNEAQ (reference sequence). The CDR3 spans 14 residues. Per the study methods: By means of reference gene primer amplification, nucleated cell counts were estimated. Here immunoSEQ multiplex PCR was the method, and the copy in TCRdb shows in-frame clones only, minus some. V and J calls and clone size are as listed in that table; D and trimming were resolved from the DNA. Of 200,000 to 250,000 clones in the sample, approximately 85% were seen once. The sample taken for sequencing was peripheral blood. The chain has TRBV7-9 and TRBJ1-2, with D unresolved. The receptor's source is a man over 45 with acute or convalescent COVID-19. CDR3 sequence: CASSLAPQNYGYTF. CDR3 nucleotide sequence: TGTGCCAGCAGCTTAGCCCCCCAAAACTATGGCTACACCTTC.